Listed below are T cell receptor beta chains from one sample, sequenced in a study of cytomegalovirus exposure and HLA in healthy donors. Here immunoSEQ multiplex PCR was the method, and the copy in TCRdb shows in-frame clones only, minus some. The sample carries 200,000 or so clones, around nine tenths recorded once. Sample: PBMCs. The receptors were sampled from a woman between 18 and 29 years old in good health and CMV-seronegative. Each CDR3 is given without its conserved first and last residue. Fields, in order: D gene, clone size, V gene, CDR3 protein. The D gene is left open where the match is weak. Only part of the rows carry a size: once, few, many, or a class if the clone is expanded.

>NA|NA|TRBV29-1
SVRESGNTIY
>NA|NA|TRBV6-5
ASSHLGGAGEQY
>TRBD1|NA|TRBV7-9
ASSFPRQGETDTQY
>NA|NA|TRBV7-9
ASSRSTENYGYT
>TRBD1|NA|TRBV28
ASSFHSGTGTMQQY
>NA|NA|TRBV5-1
ASSLDGASNQPQH
>NA|NA|TRBV6-5
ASSYWVLGGNTEAF
>TRBD2|once|TRBV11-3
ASVHLAGVALVEQY
>NA|NA|TRBV12-2
ASRNHRSEAF
>TRBD1|NA|TRBV30
AWTQQGGTGELF
>NA|NA|TRBV5-1
ASSLAGGDPVAKNIQY
>NA|once|TRBV5-1
ASSLGVRNSGNTIY
>NA|NA|TRBV11-3
ASSWLPTKGSPLH
>NA|NA|TRBV29-1
SAYGGPGDEQF
>NA|NA|TRBV7-9
ASRAPHYEQY
>NA|NA|TRBV30
AWSPQGYQPQH
>TRBD1|NA|TRBV27
ASSLSVGAGGSFEQY
>NA|NA|TRBV14
ASSQAGGSNQPQH
>NA|NA|TRBV9
ASSEKGDAATEAF
>NA|NA|TRBV19
ASSITGRD
>NA|NA|TRBV2
ASRRQQGGGTEAF
>NA|NA|TRBV7-2
ASSLGAGLRHGYT
>NA|NA|TRBV2
ASSDVGVRAEAF
>NA|NA|TRBV7-3
ASSTRRAGELF
>TRBD1|NA|TRBV10-2
ASSDRGREQY
>NA|NA|TRBV19
ASSRDGYLREQF
>TRBD1|NA|TRBV5-1
ASSLGPTGAVYEQY
>NA|NA|TRBV6-1
ASSEAKQGNTEAF
>NA|NA|TRBV5-1
ASSWDVAEYNEQF
>NA|NA|TRBV21-1
ASSKSQQAVSYEQY
>NA|NA|TRBV5-1
ASSKPPHRNRNNEQF
>TRBD1|NA|TRBV6-6
ASRAQGALEAF
>TRBD1|NA|TRBV9
ASSASRQGLEAF
>NA|few|TRBV4-2
ASSLGLPPGEQY
>TRBD1|NA|TRBV10-1
ASSESGGLNSPLH
>TRBD1|NA|TRBV5-1
ASSERQGVYNEQF
>NA|NA|TRBV30
AWSALTSGTDTQY
>NA|NA|TRBV15
ATSNGRQVGGGYT
>TRBD1|NA|TRBV6-1
ATTLGFLGQGALF
>NA|NA|TRBV30
AWSDGLNQPQH
>TRBD1|once|TRBV11-1
ASSSTRDRGNTIY
>NA|NA|TRBV27
ASSFNRFRQETQY
>NA|NA|TRBV11-2
ASSLVSNEQF
>TRBD1|NA|TRBV27
ASSLLGTGPNEKLF
>TRBD1|once|TRBV30
AWSGGDRVRTGELF
>NA|NA|TRBV4-1
ASSETDNSYGYT
>NA|NA|TRBV6-4
ASTPRAEPGNTIY
>NA|NA|TRBV9
ASSVVGTGELF
>TRBD1|NA|TRBV5-6
ASSFTRTGGSPLH
>NA|NA|TRBV19
ASSSNYGYT
>NA|NA|TRBV4-2
ASSQGFEGSNTEAF
>TRBD1|NA|TRBV5-4
ASSLGGRDRIANEQF